Sequencing of this T cell receptor beta chain was carried out in a study of CD8 T cells in Susac syndrome. After extraction with the RNeasy kit, 0.5 to 1 ug of the RNA was reverse transcribed using random hexamers. Amplification of TCR beta CDR3 spanned 54 Vbeta and 13 Jbeta via immunoSEQ multiplex PCR. TCRdb called the immunoSEQ multiplex PCR reads again in MiXCR, with one record for every CDR3 protein. The sample consists of approximately 150,000 distinct CDR3 sequences, 85% to 95% of them appearing once. Germline loops: CDR1 SNHLY, CDR2 FYNNEI. There are 14 residues in the CDR3. V was clipped by 6 bases and J by 1 base; unmatched bases: 5.

Sequences were obtained from CD4+ T cells from PBMCs. The chain carries TRBV2 and TRBJ1-1; TRBD1 matches 7 bases. The receptor was isolated from a human donor with multiple sclerosis. The CDR3, as DNA: TGTGCCAGCAGCCTGACAGGGACGAACACTGAAGCTTTCTTT. Translating gives CASSLTGTNTEAFF.